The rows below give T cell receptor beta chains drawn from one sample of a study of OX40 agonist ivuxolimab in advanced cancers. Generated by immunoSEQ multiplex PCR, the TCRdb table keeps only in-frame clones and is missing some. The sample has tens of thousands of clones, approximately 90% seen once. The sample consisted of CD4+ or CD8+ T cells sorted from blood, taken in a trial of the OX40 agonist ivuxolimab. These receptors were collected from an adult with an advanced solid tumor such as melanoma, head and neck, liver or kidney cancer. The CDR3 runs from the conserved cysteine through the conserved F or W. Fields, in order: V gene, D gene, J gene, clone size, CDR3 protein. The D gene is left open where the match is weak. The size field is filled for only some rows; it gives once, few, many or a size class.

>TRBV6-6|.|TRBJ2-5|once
CASSPRPGGTQYF
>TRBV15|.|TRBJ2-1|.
CATSRALYNEQFF
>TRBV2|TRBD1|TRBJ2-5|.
CASSGQAPPQETQYF
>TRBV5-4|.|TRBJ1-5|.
CASTPRGGGQPQHF
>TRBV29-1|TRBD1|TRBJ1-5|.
CSVVDRAGGPQHF
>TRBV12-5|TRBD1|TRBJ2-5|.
CASGLGGQHQETQYF
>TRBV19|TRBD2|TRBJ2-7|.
CASSTAGGGSEQYF
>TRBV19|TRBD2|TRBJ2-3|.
CASRTSGTDTQYF
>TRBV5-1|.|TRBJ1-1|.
CASSLAKNTEAFF
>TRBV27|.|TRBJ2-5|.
CASSSGGETQYF
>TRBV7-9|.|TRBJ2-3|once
CASSLDTDTQYF